These T cell receptor beta chains were read from a single sample in a study of blood T cell repertoires in COVID-19. Clones were read by immunoSEQ multiplex PCR, and TCRdb kept only the in-frame ones, dropping some. The sample yields roughly 100,000 clones, roughly 87% seen once. Source material: peripheral blood. Source of these receptors: a woman aged 45-59 years with COVID-19, enrolled during active disease. CDR3s include the opening cysteine and the closing phenylalanine or tryptophan. The D gene is left open where the match is weak. The size of a clone is reported for some rows only, either as once, few or many, or as a class for expanded clones.

clone size,D gene,J gene,V gene,CDR3 DNA,CDR3 protein
.,.,TRBJ2-5,TRBV7-9,TGTGCCAGCAGCCCCGAGGCCAGGGCCCCTAGGGAGACCCAGTACTTC,CASSPEARAPRETQYF
.,TRBD2,TRBJ2-7,TRBV4-1,TGCGCCAGCAGCCTAGCGGGGGAGTACGAGCAGTACTTC,CASSLAGEYEQYF
.,TRBD1,TRBJ2-6,TRBV19,TGTGCCAGTAGTATAGCGGGACAGGGGACCGGGGCCAACGTCCTGACTTTC,CASSIAGQGTGANVLTF
.,TRBD2,TRBJ2-3,TRBV11-2,TGTGCCAGCAGCAAACAACTAGCGGGGGGCACAGATACGCAGTATTTT,CASSKQLAGGTDTQYF
once,.,TRBJ2-5,TRBV6-5,TGTGCCAGCAGAGGGGTCGAAGAGACCCAGTACTTC,CASRGVEETQYF
once,TRBD2,TRBJ2-2,TRBV19,TGTGCCAGTAGTATCGGGGGGGGACCGAACACCGGGGAGCTGTTTTTT,CASSIGGGPNTGELFF
.,TRBD2,TRBJ2-5,TRBV6-1,TGTGCCAGCAGTGAATGGCGGGGGGGCCAAGAGACCCAGTACTTC,CASSEWRGGQETQYF
.,.,TRBJ2-3,TRBV29-1,TGCAGCGTTAAAGAGTTAGCCCCCCGGGATACGCAGTATTTT,CSVKELAPRDTQYF
.,TRBD2,TRBJ2-5,TRBV29-1,TGCAGCGTCGTTGACCGGGCCACAAAGGGGACTAGCGTATGGGCCCAGTACTTC,CSVVDRATKGTSVWAQYF
once,.,TRBJ1-1,TRBV15,TGTGCCACCAGCACGCGGGGCAGAACTGAAGCTTTCTTT,CATSTRGRTEAFF
.,.,TRBJ2-7,TRBV6-5,TGTGCCAGCAGTTACCTAGACAGCACCTACGAGCAGTACTTC,CASSYLDSTYEQYF
.,.,TRBJ2-7,TRBV7-3,TGTGCCAGCGGGACTTCAGGGGGAGAGCAGTACTTC,CASGTSGGEQYF
.,.,TRBJ2-5,TRBV3-1/TRBV3-2,TGTGCCAGCAGCCAAGAGGCTAGGCCGGAGACCCAGTACTTC,CASSQEARPETQYF
.,.,TRBJ1-1,TRBV7-2,TGTGCCAGCAGCTCCCACCAGGCAGTGAACACTGAAGCTTTCTTT,CASSSHQAVNTEAFF
.,.,TRBJ2-4,TRBV5-4,TGTGCCAGCAGCCCCAGGGGTGAGGTGGTCAAAAACATTCAGTACTTC,CASSPRGEVVKNIQYF
.,.,TRBJ2-7,TRBV20-1,TGCAGTGCTAGAGATCCATACGAGCAGTACTTC,CSARDPYEQYF
.,.,TRBJ1-6,TRBV27,TGTGCCAGCAGGGGGCCAGGTTCACCCCTCCACTTT,CASRGPGSPLHF
.,TRBD1,TRBJ2-7,TRBV6-5,TGTGCCAGCAGGGACAGGACGAGGATCGAGCAGTACTTC,CASRDRTRIEQYF
.,TRBD1,TRBJ2-2,TRBV24-1,TGTGCCACCAGTGACTCCCGGACAGGGCGGAACACCGGGGAGCTGTTTTTT,CATSDSRTGRNTGELFF
.,TRBD1,TRBJ2-5,TRBV5-4,TGTGCCAGCAGCTTCGGGACAGTTTACGAAGAGACCCAGTACTTC,CASSFGTVYEETQYF
.,TRBD2,TRBJ2-2,TRBV6-5,TGTGCCAGCATTAGCGGGGGGGCCAACACCGGGGAGCTGTTTTTT,CASISGGANTGELFF
.,TRBD2,TRBJ2-3,TRBV5-4,TGTGCCAGCAGCCCTGCCGCTAGCGGGGGGCCTTACACAGATACGCAGTATTTT,CASSPAASGGPYTDTQYF
.,TRBD2,TRBJ2-3,TRBV27,TGTGCCAGCGAAAAAGCGGGGGGAGGAAATACGCAGTATTTT,CASEKAGGGNTQYF
.,.,TRBJ1-3,TRBV2,TGTGCCAGCAGTGCAGGAAACACCATATATTTT,CASSAGNTIYF
.,TRBD2,TRBJ2-1,TRBV7-3,TGTGCCAGCAGCCCGGACGGGGGGAGCTCCTACAATGAGCAGTTCTTC,CASSPDGGSSYNEQFF
.,TRBD1,TRBJ1-5,TRBV6-1,TGTGCCAGCAGTGAGCAACAGGGGAATCAGCCCCAGCATTTT,CASSEQQGNQPQHF
.,TRBD1,TRBJ1-1,TRBV10-2,TGCGCCAGCAGCGACAGGGAGAACACTGAAGCTTTCTTT,CASSDRENTEAFF
.,.,TRBJ1-4,TRBV10-3,TGTGCCATCAGGGGGGCAGCTAATGAAAAACTGTTTTTT,CAIRGAANEKLFF
.,.,TRBJ1-5,TRBV9,TGTGCCAGCAGCAGGGGAGGGGATCAGCCCCAGCATTTT,CASSRGGDQPQHF
.,.,TRBJ2-1,TRBV6-2/TRBV6-3,TGTGCCAGCAGTACCCGAAGAGAGCTCTACAATGAGCAGTTCTTC,CASSTRRELYNEQFF
.,.,TRBJ2-1,TRBV9,TGTGCCAGCAGCGTACGGGACACCTCTAATGAGCAGTTCTTC,CASSVRDTSNEQFF
.,.,TRBJ2-5,TRBV29-1,TGCAGCGTTGAAGCACAGGGAGAGACCCAGTACTTC,CSVEAQGETQYF
.,TRBD1,TRBJ1-2,TRBV6-5,TGTGCCAGCAGTTATGGGACAGGGAGGGGCGGCTACACCTTC,CASSYGTGRGGYTF
.,TRBD1,TRBJ1-2,TRBV24-1,TGTGCCACCAGTGATGAGCCGGGACAGGGATCCTATGGCTACACCTTC,CATSDEPGQGSYGYTF
.,TRBD1,TRBJ1-3,TRBV7-9,TGTGCCAGCAGGCATACAGGGGGCACTGGAAACACCATATATTTT,CASRHTGGTGNTIYF
few,.,TRBJ1-1,TRBV19,TGTGCCAGTAGACAGGGTTGGGGCACTGAAGCTTTCTTT,CASRQGWGTEAFF